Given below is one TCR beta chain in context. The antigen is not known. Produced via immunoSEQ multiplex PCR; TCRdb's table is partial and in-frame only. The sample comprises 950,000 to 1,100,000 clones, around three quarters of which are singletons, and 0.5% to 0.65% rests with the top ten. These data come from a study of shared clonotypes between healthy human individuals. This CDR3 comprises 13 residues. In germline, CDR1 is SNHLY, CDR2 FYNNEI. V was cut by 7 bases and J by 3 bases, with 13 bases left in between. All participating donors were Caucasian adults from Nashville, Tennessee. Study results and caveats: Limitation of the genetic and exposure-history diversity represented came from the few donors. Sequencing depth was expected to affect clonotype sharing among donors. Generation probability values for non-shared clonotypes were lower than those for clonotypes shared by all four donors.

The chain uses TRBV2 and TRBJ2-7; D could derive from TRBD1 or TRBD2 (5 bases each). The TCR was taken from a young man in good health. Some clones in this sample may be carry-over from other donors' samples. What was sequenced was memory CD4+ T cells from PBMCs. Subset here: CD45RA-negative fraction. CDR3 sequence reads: CASKEDQGYEQYF. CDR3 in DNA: TGTGCCAGCAAGGAGGACCAGGGCTACGAGCAGTACTTC.